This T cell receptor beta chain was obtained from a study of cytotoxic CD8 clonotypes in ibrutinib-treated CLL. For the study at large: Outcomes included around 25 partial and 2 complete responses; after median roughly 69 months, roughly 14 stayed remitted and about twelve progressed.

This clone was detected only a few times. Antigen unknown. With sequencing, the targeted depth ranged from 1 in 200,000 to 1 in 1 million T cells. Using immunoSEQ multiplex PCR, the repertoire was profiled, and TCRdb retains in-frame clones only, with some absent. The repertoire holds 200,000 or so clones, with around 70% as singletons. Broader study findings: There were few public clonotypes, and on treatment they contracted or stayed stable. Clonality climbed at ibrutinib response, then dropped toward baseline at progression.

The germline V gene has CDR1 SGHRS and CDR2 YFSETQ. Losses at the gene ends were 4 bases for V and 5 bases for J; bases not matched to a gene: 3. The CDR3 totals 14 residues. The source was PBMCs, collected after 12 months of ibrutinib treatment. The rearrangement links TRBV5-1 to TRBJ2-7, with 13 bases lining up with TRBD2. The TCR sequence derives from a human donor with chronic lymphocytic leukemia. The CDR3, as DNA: TGCGCCAGCAGCGCTGGGACTAGCGGGAACGAGCAGTACTTC. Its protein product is CASSAGTSGNEQYF.